Presented here are 13 T cell receptor beta chains from one specimen sequenced in a study of metastatic and nonmetastatic thyroid tumors. Each patient went into thyroid surgery without having received any treatment. Using MiXCR, TCRdb reanalyzed the PCR reads. The repertoire holds some 4,500 clones, less than 20% seen once, with approximately 23% in the top ten. Material for sequencing was adjacent normal tissue. Receptors were obtained from a male donor with papillary thyroid cancer or a benign thyroid nodule (not recorded which). Some clones in this sample may be carry-over from other donors' samples.

CDR3 loop: CSARGKPGIDNEQFF. The DNA of the CDR3 is TGCAGTGCTAGAGGGAAACCGGGAATTGACAATGAGCAGTTCTTC. This chain connects TRBV20-1 to TRBJ2-1; tentative D call: TRBD2 (5 bases). Germline-derived CDR1 and CDR2 are DFQATT and SNEGSKA (reference sequence). V was clipped by 1 base and J by 5 bases, with 15 bases between them. The CDR3 is 15 residues long.

The sample holds one count of this clone. The chain carries TRBV5-1 and TRBJ1-6; 7 nucleotides match TRBD1. There are 15 residues in the CDR3. Germline CDR1 reads SGHRS; CDR2 reads YFSETQ. V gave up 0 bases and J gave up 7 bases; unmatched junction bases: 4. The DNA of the CDR3 is TGCGCCAGCAGCTTGGGACAGGGTGGGAATTCACCCCTCCACTTT. Its translation is CASSLGQGGNSPLHF. Complete variable domain (other parts from reference TRBV5-1 and TRBJ1-6): KAGVTQTPRYLIKTRGQQVTLSCSPISGHRSVSWYQQTPGQGLQFLFEYFSETQRNKGNFPGRFSGRQFSNSRSEMNVSTLELGDSALYLCASSLGQGGNSPLHFGNGTRLTVT.

The DNA for the CDR3 is TGTGCCAGCAGTTCACTAGTGGGAGAAGGTGAGCAGTTCTTC. This translates into CASSSLVGEGEQFF. The genes are TRBV28 and TRBJ2-1, with D possibly TRBD2 on 5 matching bases. Trimming left V 4 bases short and J 9 bases short, with 16 bases between. This CDR3 comprises 14 residues. Germline V gene lookup returns CDR1 MDHEN and CDR2 SYDVKM.

By sample fraction, this clone is medium-sized. The chain uses TRBV7-3 and TRBJ2-5, with D possibly TRBD1 on 6 matching bases. Looked up from germline, CDR1 is SGHTA and CDR2 is FQGTGA. CDR3 length: 15 amino acids. Trimming took off 0 bases at V and 5 bases at J, with 13 bases between the two ends. CDR3 nucleotide sequence: TGTGCCAGCAGCTTAACTCCATCTCAGGGGGAGACCCAGTACTTC. It codes for CASSLTPSQGETQYF.

This clone was picked up a small number of times. V is TRBV6-1 and J is TRBJ1-1; possible D gene TRBD1, 5 bases. The CDR3 is 15 residues long. Germline values: CDR1 MNHNS, CDR2 SASEGT. With 1 base removed from V and 5 bases from J, the gap between germline ends came to 14 bases. CDR3 amino acids: CASSEGPGGRTEAFF. Here the CDR3 DNA reads TGTGCCAGCAGTGAAGGTCCGGGGGGGAGAACTGAAGCTTTCTTT.

This clone has only a few counts. This sequence joins TRBV6-1 and TRBJ1-1; 7 bases fit TRBD1. The CDR3 has 14 residues. CDR1 and CDR2 from the germline V gene are MNHNS and SASEGT. V dropped 11 bases and J dropped 3; count of bases not matched to a gene: 12. The CDR3 spells CASLVGGWDTEAFF. The CDR3 region has the DNA TGTGCCTCGTTGGTAGGGGGCTGGGACACTGAAGCTTTCTTT.

This clone showed up many times. The genes are TRBV27 and TRBJ2-2; D is possibly TRBD1 (5 bases). CDR3 length: 16 amino acids. Per germline, CDR1 MNHEY and CDR2 SMNVEV (reference sequence). The V end was cut by 5 bases, the J end by 5 bases, with 18 bases between. The CDR3, as DNA: TGTGCCAGCAGTAATCTGGACACTGGATATACCGGGGAGCTGTTTTTT. It translates to CASSNLDTGYTGELFF.

The table lists this clone with a few counts. This chain uses TRBV28 with TRBJ1-1; D is unresolved. The V gene lost 2 bases and the J gene lost 0 bases, with 13 bases spanning the gap. The CDR3 sequence is 16 residues long. In germline, CDR1 is MDHEN, CDR2 SYDVKM. CDR3 DNA: TGTGCCAGCAGTTTAAGCAGTTCCGGGTTGAACACTGAAGCTTTCTTT. Translation: CASSLSSSGLNTEAFF. Complete variable domain (other parts from reference TRBV28 and TRBJ1-1): DVKVTQSSRYLVKRTGEKVFLECVQDMDHENMFWYRQDPGLGLRLIYFSYDVKMKEKGDIPEGYSVSREKKERFSLILESASTNQTSMYLCASSLSSSGLNTEAFFGQGTRLTVV.

The chain couples TRBV12-3 or TRBV12-4 to TRBJ1-1; D remains ambiguous. V lost 3 bases and J lost 5, with 4 bases in between. The CDR3 is made up of 11 amino acids. This CDR3 reads CASSFGTEAFF. DNA for the CDR3: TGTGCCAGCAGTTTTGGGACTGAAGCTTTCTTT.

The chain is built from TRBV6-4 and TRBJ1-2; 7 bases map to TRBD1. CDR1 and CDR2 (germline): MRHNA, SNTAGT. CDR3 length: 13 amino acids. Losses at the gene ends were 7 bases for V and 6 bases for J; bases not matched to a gene: 8. In DNA form, the CDR3 reads TGTGCCAGCACCGACAGGGAGCCAAATGGCTACACCTTC. Its translation: CASTDREPNGYTF.

V is TRBV15 and J is TRBJ1-4; 9 nucleotides match TRBD1. CDR1 is LNHNV and CDR2 is YYDKDF in the germline V gene (reference sequence). This CDR3 contains 15 residues. V dropped 5 bases and J dropped 6; count of bases not matched to a gene: 7. This CDR3 reads CATSGPRDRDEKLFF. The CDR3 DNA reads TGTGCCACCAGCGGACCACGGGACAGGGATGAAAAACTGTTTTTT.

This sequence joins TRBV20-1 and TRBJ2-7; tentative D call: TRBD1 (6 bases). CDR1 is DFQATT and CDR2 is SNEGSKA in the germline V gene (reference sequence). V lost 3 bases to trimming and J lost 1 base, with 7 bases between them. CDR3 length: 12 residues. CDR3 nucleotides: TGCAGTGCTAGTGGACAGTCCTACGAGCAGTACTTC. As protein: CSASGQSYEQYF.

Sample share makes this clone large. DNA of the CDR3: TGTGCCAGCAGTGAACGGACTAGCGCGCAGTTCTTC. Translated, it gives CASSERTSAQFF. J is TRBJ2-1 and V is TRBV6-1; the match to TRBD2 covers 9 bases. V shed 2 bases, J shed 12 bases, and the junction held 2 bases outside the gene matches. The CDR3 consists of 12 residues. The germline gives CDR1 MNHNS, CDR2 SASEGT.